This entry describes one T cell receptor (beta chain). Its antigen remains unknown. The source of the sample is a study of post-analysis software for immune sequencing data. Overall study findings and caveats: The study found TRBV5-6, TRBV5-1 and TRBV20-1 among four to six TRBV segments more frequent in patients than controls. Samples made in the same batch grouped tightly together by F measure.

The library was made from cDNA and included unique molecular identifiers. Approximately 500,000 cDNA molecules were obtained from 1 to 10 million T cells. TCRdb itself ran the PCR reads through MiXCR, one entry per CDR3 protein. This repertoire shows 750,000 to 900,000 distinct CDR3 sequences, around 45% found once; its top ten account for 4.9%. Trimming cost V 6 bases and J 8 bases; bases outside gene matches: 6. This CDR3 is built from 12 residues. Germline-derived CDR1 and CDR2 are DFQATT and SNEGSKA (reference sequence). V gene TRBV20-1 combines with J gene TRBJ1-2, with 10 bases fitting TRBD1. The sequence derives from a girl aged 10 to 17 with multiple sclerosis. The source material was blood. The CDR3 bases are TGCAGTGCCCCTGGACAGGGGGGCGGCTACACCTTC. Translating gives CSAPGQGGGYTF.